The 2 T cell receptor beta chains in this list originate from one sample, sequenced in a study of blood T cells in healthy people across ages. The use of a sample-barcoded 5' primer and a J-beta primer mix characterized a second PCR of roughly 7 to 11 cycles. TCRdb analysed the 5' RACE reads with MiXCR anew, one entry per CDR3 protein. The sample lists 850,000 to 950,000 distinct CDR3 sequences; more than 25% were seen once. The sequenced material came from blood. Receptors originate from an elderly woman in good health.

This clonotype has just a few counts. With a much larger clone just one base away, this may be a read error. The V call is TRBV5-5, the J call TRBJ2-1, with 10 bases fitting TRBD2. The CDR3 contains 16 residues. The V gene's germline CDR1 is SGHKS and CDR2 YYEKEE (reference sequence). The ends lost 5 bases at V and 8 bases at J; junction bases unmatched: 13. For the CDR3, the DNA is TGTGCCAGCAGGTCCGGTCTAGCGGGGGATGGCTATGAGCAGTTCTTC. It specifies CASRSGLAGDGYEQFF.

J is TRBJ2-3 and V is TRBV7-9, with D uncertain. There are 15 residues in the CDR3. Trimming took off 5 bases at V and 1 base at J, with 13 bases between the two ends. Germline values: CDR1 SEHNR, CDR2 FQNEAQ (reference sequence). The CDR3 sequence is CASSPRWVGTDTQYF. DNA for the CDR3: TGTGCCAGCAGCCCGAGATGGGTAGGCACAGATACGCAGTATTTT.